This T cell receptor (beta chain) derives from a study of T cell responses to AZD1222 COVID-19 vaccine. Profiled with immunoSEQ multiplex PCR; TCRdb holds only in-frame clones, not every one. The sample holds some 200,000 clones, approximately 91% seen once. The sample here was peripheral blood, taken on day 0 of AZD1222 vaccination. The source of this sequence is an adult in good health.

CDR3 in amino acids: CASSQTGGTEAFF. CDR3 nucleotides: TGTGCCAGCTCCCAGACAGGGGGCACTGAAGCTTTCTTT. V is TRBV18 and J is TRBJ1-1; 9 bases map to TRBD1. The CDR3 covers 13 residues. The J segment lost 4 bases and the V segment lost 6 bases, leaving 3 bases of the junction unmatched. The germline V gene encodes CDR1 KGHSH and CDR2 LQKENI.